These 11 T cell receptor beta chains were all obtained from the same sample, sequenced in a study of blood T cells in healthy people across ages. Next came a second PCR, run for about 6 to 11 cycles, which used a sample-barcoded 5' primer along with a J-beta primer mix. TCRdb re-called the 5' RACE reads with MiXCR, one entry per CDR3 protein. The data show fewer than 800,000 distinct CDR3 sequences, roughly 25% seen once. The data were also submitted as part of a second study, on T cells of mothers and their children.

The sample comprised blood. All receptors derive from a boy between 5 and 17 years old in good health.

This chain joins TRBV18 and TRBJ2-5, with D possibly TRBD2 on 6 matching bases. This CDR3 comprises 13 residues. V was cut by 3 bases and J by 5 bases, with 10 bases left in between. From germline, CDR1 is KGHSH and CDR2 LQKENI. DNA for the CDR3: TGTGCCAGCTCACCTCTAGCGACGGAGACCCAGTACTTC. Protein sequence: CASSPLATETQYF.

The V gene is TRBV6-5, the J gene TRBJ2-1; D may be TRBD2 (5 bases). V lost 4 bases to trimming and J lost 7 bases, with 14 bases between them. Looked up from germline, CDR1 is MNHEY and CDR2 is SVGAGI. The length of the CDR3 is 14 residues. The CDR3 sequence: CASSLLAGRNEQFF. CDR3 sequence (DNA): TGTGCCAGCAGTTTACTCGCGGGCCGAAATGAGCAGTTCTTC.

This chain links TRBV20-1 with TRBJ2-5; D gene uncertain. CDR1 DFQATT and CDR2 SNEGSKA come from the germline V gene (reference sequence). Trimming shortened V by 2 bases and J by 4 bases, and 11 bases separated the two germline ends. CDR3 length equals 13 residues. The CDR3: CSARLLSRETQYF. CDR3 nucleotide sequence: TGCAGTGCTAGACTACTATCGCGAGAGACCCAGTACTTC.

The V call is TRBV11-2, the J call TRBJ2-2; the match to TRBD2 covers 14 bases. In germline, CDR1 is SGHAT, CDR2 FQNNGV. V dropped 8 bases and J dropped 1; count of bases not matched to a gene: 15. The CDR3 totals 20 residues. CDR3 nucleotide sequence: TGTGCCAGCCGTGCGATCCGGAGACTAGCGGGGGGGCAGAACACCGGGGAGCTGTTTTTT. The encoded protein is CASRAIRRLAGGQNTGELFF.

The J gene is TRBJ2-5, the V gene TRBV20-1, with 13 bases lining up with TRBD2. Near its end, the DNA agrees better with TRBJ2-7, so the J call may be wrong. The CDR3 spans 14 residues. Germline V gives CDR1 DFQATT, CDR2 SNEGSKA (reference sequence). In DNA form, the CDR3 reads TGCAGTGCAGGACTAGCGGGAGTCACCTACGAGCAGTACTTC. Amino acids: CSAGLAGVTYEQYF.

The rearrangement joins TRBV10-3 to TRBJ2-5; 11 bases fit TRBD1. The CDR3 contains 15 residues. V was pared by 5 bases and J by 5 bases, with 7 bases of the junction left unmatched. Germline lookup yields CDR1 ENHRY and CDR2 SYGVKD. The CDR3 region is CAISPGQGEVETQYF. The DNA for the CDR3 is TGTGCCATCAGTCCGGGACAGGGGGAGGTGGAGACCCAGTACTTC.

The gene calls are TRBV7-9 and TRBJ1-2; D not resolved. V lost 3 bases and J lost 4, with 15 bases in between. This CDR3 has 15 amino acids. In germline, CDR1 is SEHNR, CDR2 FQNEAQ (reference sequence). CDR3 DNA: TGTGCCAGCAGCTTCCGCGCTACAGAGAGCTATGGCTACACCTTC. This gives the protein CASSFRATESYGYTF.

CDR3 nucleotide sequence: TGCAGCGCCGACGTGGGACAGGGTGGCGAAAAACTGTTTTTT. It codes for CSADVGQGGEKLFF. The chain is built from TRBV29-1 and TRBJ1-4; TRBD1 matches 9 bases. The ends lost 7 bases at V and 8 bases at J; junction bases unmatched: 11. This CDR3 is 14 amino acids long. Germline V gene lookup returns CDR1 SQVTM and CDR2 ANQGSEA. Full variable domain (remainder filled in from reference TRBV29-1 and TRBJ1-4): SAVISQKPSRDICQRGTSLTIQCQVDSQVTMMFWYRQQPGQSLTLIATANQGSEATYESGFVIDKFPISRPNLTFSTLTVSNMSPEDSSIYLCSADVGQGGEKLFFGSGTQLSVL.

In its sample, this clonotype was seen once. The rearrangement uses TRBV29-1 and TRBJ2-1, with D possibly TRBD1 on 6 matching bases. Gene TRBJ2-7 matches the end of the DNA better, so the J call may be wrong. The CDR3 runs to 12 residues. The germline CDR1 and CDR2 sequences are SQVTM and ANQGSEA. This CDR3 is CSVLGQSYEQYF. CDR3 in DNA: TGCAGCGTACTCGGACAGTCCTACGAGCAGTACTTC.

The chain recombines TRBV7-9 with TRBJ2-1, with 7 bases that match TRBD2. The CDR3 is 15 amino acids. The germline gives CDR1 SEHNR, CDR2 FQNEAQ (reference sequence). J lost 0 bases, V lost 7 bases, and 6 bases had no gene match. CDR3 residues: CASNLGGSSYNEQFF. CDR3 nucleotides: TGTGCCAGCAACTTGGGGGGGAGCTCCTACAATGAGCAGTTCTTC.

Written as DNA, the CDR3 is TGCGCCAGCAGCCAAGAGAGGGTGGAGAGCAATCAGCCCCAGCATTTT. Its protein product is CASSQERVESNQPQHF. The V and J genes are TRBV4-3 and TRBJ1-5; D is undetermined. Trimming pared 0 bases from V and 1 base from J, leaving 10 bases between. Germline assignment: CDR1 LGHNA and CDR2 YSLEER. This CDR3 has 16 amino acids.